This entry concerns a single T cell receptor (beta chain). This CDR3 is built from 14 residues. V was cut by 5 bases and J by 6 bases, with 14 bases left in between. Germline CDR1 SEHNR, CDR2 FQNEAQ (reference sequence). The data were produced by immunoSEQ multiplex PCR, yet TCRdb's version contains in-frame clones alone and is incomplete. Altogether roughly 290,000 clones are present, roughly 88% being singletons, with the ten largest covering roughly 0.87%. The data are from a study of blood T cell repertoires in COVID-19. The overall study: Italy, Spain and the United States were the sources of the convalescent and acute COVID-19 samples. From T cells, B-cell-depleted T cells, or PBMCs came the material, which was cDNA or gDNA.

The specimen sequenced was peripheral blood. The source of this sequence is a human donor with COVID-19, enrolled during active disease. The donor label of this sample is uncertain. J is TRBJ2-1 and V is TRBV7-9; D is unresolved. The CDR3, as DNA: TGTGCCAGCAGCCCCCCTATCAACTTCAATGAGCAGTTCTTC. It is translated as CASSPPINFNEQFF.